Listed here are 7 T cell receptor beta chains from one sample, sequenced in a study of cytotoxic CD8 clonotypes in ibrutinib-treated CLL. Sequenced by immunoSEQ multiplex PCR; TCRdb stores in-frame clones only, minus some. The data show around 250,000 clones, around 70% seen once. The starting material was PBMCs, obtained after 24 months of ibrutinib treatment. These receptor sequences come from a human donor with chronic lymphocytic leukemia.

This clone came up a few times. The chain employs TRBV11-3 and TRBJ1-5, with D hard to call. Germline CDR1 reads SGHNT; CDR2 reads YENEEA. V lost 1 base and J 4 bases, leaving 14 bases between the germline ends. CDR3 length: 16 amino acids. CDR3 in DNA: TGTGCCAGCAGCTTAGTTCCAACACCGGGGAATCAGCCCCAGCATTTT. Amino acids: CASSLVPTPGNQPQHF.

This clone was recorded at least ten times. This chain joins TRBV19 and TRBJ1-5, with a weak D call TRBD1 (6 bases). CDR3 length: 14 residues. The V and J ends lost 3 bases and 5 bases respectively, with 11 bases between them. Germline V CDR1 and CDR2: LNHDA, SQIVND (reference sequence). This CDR3 reads CASSMWTADQPQHF. CDR3 DNA: TGTGCCAGTAGTATGTGGACAGCCGATCAGCCCCAGCATTTT.

This chain connects TRBV4-3 to TRBJ1-1; tentative D call: TRBD1 (5 bases). The CDR3 is 16 residues long. Germline V CDR1 and CDR2: LGHNA, YSLEER. The V end was cut by 0 bases, the J end by 4 bases, with 15 bases between. The CDR3 DNA reads TGCGCCAGCAGCCAAGAAAGTAGAGGGGTGCGCACTGAAGCTTTCTTT. Translation: CASSQESRGVRTEAFF.

J is TRBJ2-2 and V is TRBV7-2; TRBD2 agrees at 12 bases. V was clipped by 4 bases and J by 7 bases; unmatched bases: 7. Per germline, CDR1 SGHTA and CDR2 FQGNSA. The CDR3 is 16 amino acids. This CDR3 reads CASSWTSGTLDGELFF. The CDR3 DNA sequence: TGTGCCAGCAGCTGGACTAGCGGGACCTTGGACGGGGAGCTGTTTTTT. The whole variable domain, filled in from reference TRBV7-2 and TRBJ2-2, reads GAGVSQSPSNKVTEKGKDVELRCDPISGHTALYWYRQSLGQGLEFLIYFQGNSAPDKSGLPSDRFSAERTGGSVSTLTIQRTQQEDSAVYLCASSWTSGTLDGELFFGEGSRLTVL.

Here the CDR3 DNA reads TGTGCCAGCAGTTACGGGGACAGGGGCTACGAGCAGTACTTC. Residues: CASSYGDRGYEQYF. This chain connects TRBV6-5 to TRBJ2-7; the match to TRBD1 covers 10 bases. After removal of 2 bases from V and 3 bases from J, the junction contained 1 base not matched to a gene. Germline CDR1 and CDR2: MNHEY and SVGAGI. The CDR3 contains 14 residues.

The V and J genes are TRBV7-2 and TRBJ2-3, with 9 bases matching TRBD2. Germline trimming cut 5 bases from V and 8 bases from J; bases unmatched to any gene: 11. This CDR3 is built from 15 residues. Germline V gene lookup returns CDR1 SGHTA and CDR2 FQGNSA. The CDR3, as DNA: TGTGCCAGCAGCAAAGCGGGAGGAATAAAGGCTACGCAGTATTTT. It yields the protein CASSKAGGIKATQYF.

The table lists this clone with a count of one. The chain links TRBV5-1 to TRBJ2-6; the match to TRBD1 covers 8 bases. CDR3 length: 18 residues. Unmatched junction bases numbered 5, after V lost 0 bases and J lost 0 bases. Germline V gene lookup returns CDR1 SGHRS and CDR2 YFSETQ. Here the CDR3 reads CASSLGDRTSSGANVLTF. CDR3 DNA sequence: TGCGCCAGCAGCTTGGGGGACAGGACAAGCTCTGGGGCCAACGTCCTGACTTTC.